This TCR beta chain was profiled in a study of identical twins. Study observations and caveats: Beta clonotypes that were abundant in cord blood contained fewer insertions, a pattern absent from memory repertoires.

MiXCR, run by TCRdb on the 5' RACE reads, gives a single entry per CDR3 protein. The sample consists of roughly 630,000 distinct CDR3 sequences, about 7.6% of them appearing once. The V segment lost 4 bases and the J segment 3 bases; nucleotides outside the gene matches: 7. Germline V gene data show CDR1 as MNHEY and CDR2 as SMNVEV (reference sequence). The CDR3 covers 15 residues. This clonotype was seen a few times. Its specificity is not known. This sample was shared with a second study, whose subject was yellow fever vaccine responses in identical twins.

The sequence derives from a woman aged 18-30 years in good health. Sequencing was done on a sample of PBMCs. The V gene is TRBV27, the J gene TRBJ2-7; 9 positions agree with TRBD1. The CDR3 DNA reads TGTGCCAGCAGTTCCCCCGGGACAGGGTTCTACGAGCAGTACTTC. It yields the protein CASSSPGTGFYEQYF.